This TCR beta chain was identified during a study of cytomegalovirus exposure and HLA in healthy donors. The study, taken as a whole, reports: Several top significant clusters appeared, in a later analysis, to be linked to common viral pathogens.

The CDR3 runs to 15 residues. Trimming pared 3 bases from V and 5 bases from J, leaving 17 bases between. Germline loops: CDR1 LGHNA, CDR2 YNFKEQ. Researchers ran the PCR with 60 Vbeta and 13 Jbeta primers. TCRdb keeps only in-frame clones here, not all; method: immunoSEQ multiplex PCR. This table holds some 140,000 clones, around 82% found once. This clone has a handful of counts. Antigen unknown. The TCR comes from a man between 45 and 60 years old in good health and CMV-seronegative. Sequencing was done on a sample of PBMCs. V is TRBV4-2 and J is TRBJ2-7; perhaps TRBD2 as D (6 bases). CDR3 bases: TGTGCCAGCAGCCAGGCCCGGGGACTGAGGGACGAGCAGTACTTC. Encoded protein: CASSQARGLRDEQYF.